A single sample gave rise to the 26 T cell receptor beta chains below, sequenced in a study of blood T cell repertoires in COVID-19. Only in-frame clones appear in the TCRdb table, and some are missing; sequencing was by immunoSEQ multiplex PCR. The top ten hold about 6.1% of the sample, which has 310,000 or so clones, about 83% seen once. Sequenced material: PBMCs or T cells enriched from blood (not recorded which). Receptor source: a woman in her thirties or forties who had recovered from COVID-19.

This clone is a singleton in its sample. The CDR3 protein is CASSLVWGRSLEKNEQFF. The CDR3 DNA follows: TGTGCCAGCAGCTTAGTTTGGGGGAGGTCCCTGGAGAAAAATGAGCAGTTCTTC. V is TRBV7-8 and J is TRBJ2-1, with D perhaps TRBD2 (6 bases). The CDR3 consists of 18 residues. Trimming left V 1 base short and J 7 bases short, with 23 bases between. The germline V gene encodes CDR1 SGHVS and CDR2 FQNEAQ.

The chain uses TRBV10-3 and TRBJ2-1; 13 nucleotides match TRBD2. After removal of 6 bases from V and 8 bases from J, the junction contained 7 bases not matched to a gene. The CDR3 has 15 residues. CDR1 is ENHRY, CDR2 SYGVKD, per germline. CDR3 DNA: TGTGCCATCAGCTCACTAGCGGGAGGGCCCCATGAGCAGTTCTTC. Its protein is CAISSLAGGPHEQFF.

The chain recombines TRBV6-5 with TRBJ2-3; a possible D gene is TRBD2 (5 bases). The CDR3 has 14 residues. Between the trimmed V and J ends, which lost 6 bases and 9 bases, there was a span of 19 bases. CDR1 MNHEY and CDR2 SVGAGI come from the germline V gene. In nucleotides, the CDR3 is TGTGCCAGCAGCGGCAGCGCAGAACGCGGGACGCAGTATTTT. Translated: CASSGSAERGTQYF.

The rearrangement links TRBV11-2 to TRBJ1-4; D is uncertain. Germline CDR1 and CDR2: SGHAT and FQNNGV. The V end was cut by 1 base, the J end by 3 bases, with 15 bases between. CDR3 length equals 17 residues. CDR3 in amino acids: CASSLVPQITPNEKLFF. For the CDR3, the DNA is TGTGCCAGCAGCTTAGTCCCACAGATCACCCCTAATGAAAAACTGTTTTTT.

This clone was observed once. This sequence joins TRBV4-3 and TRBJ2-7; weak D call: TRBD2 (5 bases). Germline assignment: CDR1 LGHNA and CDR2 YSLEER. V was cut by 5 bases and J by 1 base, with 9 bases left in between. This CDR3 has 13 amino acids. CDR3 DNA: TGCGCCAGCAGCGAGGGCGGATCCTACGAGCAGTACTTC. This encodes CASSEGGSYEQYF.

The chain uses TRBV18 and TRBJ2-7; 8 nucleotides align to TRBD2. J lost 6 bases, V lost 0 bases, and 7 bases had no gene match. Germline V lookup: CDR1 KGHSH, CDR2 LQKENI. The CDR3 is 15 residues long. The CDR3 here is CASSPPGLGLGEQYF. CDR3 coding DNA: TGTGCCAGCTCACCACCGGGACTAGGTCTAGGCGAGCAGTACTTC. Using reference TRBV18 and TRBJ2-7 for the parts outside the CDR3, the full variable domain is NAGVMQNPRHLVRRRGQEARLRCSPMKGHSHVYWYRQLPEEGLKFMVYLQKENIIDESGMPKERFSAEFPKEGPSILRIQQVVRGDSAAYFCASSPPGLGLGEQYFGPGTRLTVT.

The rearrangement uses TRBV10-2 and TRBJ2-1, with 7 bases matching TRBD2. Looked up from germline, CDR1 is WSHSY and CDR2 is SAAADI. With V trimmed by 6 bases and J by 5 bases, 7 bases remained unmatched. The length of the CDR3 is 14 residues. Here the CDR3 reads CASRRTSGDNEQFF. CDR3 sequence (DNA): TGCGCCAGCAGACGGACCAGCGGGGACAATGAGCAGTTCTTC.

The CDR3 sequence is CASSLELAGGKDTQYF. The DNA for the CDR3 is TGCGCCAGCAGCTTGGAATTAGCGGGAGGGAAAGATACGCAGTATTTT. The chain uses TRBV5-1 and TRBJ2-3, with TRBD2 matching over 11 bases. The CDR3 has 16 residues. Germline V CDR1 and CDR2: SGHRS, YFSETQ. Trimming cost V 0 bases and J 5 bases; bases outside gene matches: 5.

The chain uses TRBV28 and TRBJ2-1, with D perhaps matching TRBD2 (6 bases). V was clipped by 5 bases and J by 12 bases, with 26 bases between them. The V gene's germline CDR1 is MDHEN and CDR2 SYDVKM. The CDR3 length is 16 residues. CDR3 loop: CASSPSFPGLGTLQFF. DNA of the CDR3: TGTGCCAGCAGTCCCAGCTTCCCGGGACTGGGGACCCTGCAGTTCTTC.

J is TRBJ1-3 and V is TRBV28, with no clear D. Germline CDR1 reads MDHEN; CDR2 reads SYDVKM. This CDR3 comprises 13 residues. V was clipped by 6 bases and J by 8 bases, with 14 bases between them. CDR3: CASRPPRLDTIYF. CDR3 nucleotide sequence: TGTGCCAGCAGGCCCCCACGGTTAGACACCATATATTTT.

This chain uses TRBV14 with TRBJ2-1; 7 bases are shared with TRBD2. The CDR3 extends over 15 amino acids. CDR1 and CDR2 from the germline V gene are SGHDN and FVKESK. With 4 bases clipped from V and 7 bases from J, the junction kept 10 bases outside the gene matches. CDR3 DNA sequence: TGTGCCAGCAGCCGTCCGGGAGGAAGGTGGAATGAGCAGTTCTTC. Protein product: CASSRPGGRWNEQFF.

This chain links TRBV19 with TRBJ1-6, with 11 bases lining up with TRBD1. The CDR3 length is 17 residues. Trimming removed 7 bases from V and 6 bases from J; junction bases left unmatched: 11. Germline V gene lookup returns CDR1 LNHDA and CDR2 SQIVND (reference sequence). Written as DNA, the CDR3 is TGTGCCAGTACAACTCGAAGGACAGGGGGCGGTAATTCACCCCTCCACTTT. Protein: CASTTRRTGGGNSPLHF. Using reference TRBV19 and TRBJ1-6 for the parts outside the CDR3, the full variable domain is DGGITQSPKYLFRKEGQNVTLSCEQNLNHDAMYWYRQDPGQGLRLIYYSQIVNDFQKGDIAEGYSVSREKKESFPLTVTSAQKNPTAFYLCASTTRRTGGGNSPLHFGNGTRLTVT.

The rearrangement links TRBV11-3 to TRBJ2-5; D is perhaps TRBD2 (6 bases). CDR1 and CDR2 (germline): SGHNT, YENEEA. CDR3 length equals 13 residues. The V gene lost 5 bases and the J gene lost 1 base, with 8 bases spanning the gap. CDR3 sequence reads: CASSPGLQETQYF. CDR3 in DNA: TGTGCCAGCAGCCCGGGACTCCAAGAGACCCAGTACTTC.

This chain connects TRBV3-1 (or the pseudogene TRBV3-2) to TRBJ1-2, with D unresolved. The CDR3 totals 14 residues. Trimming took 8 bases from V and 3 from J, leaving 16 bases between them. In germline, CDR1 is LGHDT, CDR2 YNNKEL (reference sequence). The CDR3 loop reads CASRDRGLDYGYTF. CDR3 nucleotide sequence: TGTGCCAGCCGCGATCGAGGGCTCGACTATGGCTACACCTTC.

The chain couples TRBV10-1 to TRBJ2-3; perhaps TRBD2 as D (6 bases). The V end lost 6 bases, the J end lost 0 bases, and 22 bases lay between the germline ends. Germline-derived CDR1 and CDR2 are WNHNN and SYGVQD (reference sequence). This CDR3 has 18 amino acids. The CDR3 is CASSPDGVGGLSTDTQYF. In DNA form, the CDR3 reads TGCGCCAGCAGCCCTGACGGAGTGGGAGGCCTTAGCACAGATACGCAGTATTTT.

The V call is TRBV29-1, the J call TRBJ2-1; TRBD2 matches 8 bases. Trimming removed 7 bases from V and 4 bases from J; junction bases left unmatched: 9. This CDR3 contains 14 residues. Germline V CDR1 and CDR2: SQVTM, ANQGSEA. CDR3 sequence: CSAKGLVQYNEQFF. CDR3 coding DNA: TGCAGCGCAAAGGGACTAGTTCAATACAATGAGCAGTTCTTC.

CDR3 sequence reads: CATSRGPSGRASRYEQYF. The DNA for the CDR3 is TGTGCCACCAGCAGAGGGCCTAGCGGGAGGGCTAGTCGTTACGAGCAGTACTTC. The chain combines TRBV15 with TRBJ2-7; TRBD2 matches 12 bases. V shed 1 base and J 4 bases; nucleotides not matched to a gene: 11. This CDR3 is 18 amino acids long. Germline CDR1 and CDR2: LNHNV and YYDKDF (reference sequence).

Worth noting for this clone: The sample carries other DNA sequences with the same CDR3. The CDR3 DNA reads as TGTGCCAGCAGTGAGGGGCGGTATCAGCCCCAGCATTTT. It specifies CASSEGRYQPQHF. This sequence joins TRBV2 and TRBJ1-5; possible D gene TRBD1, 5 bases. Germline V lookup: CDR1 SNHLY, CDR2 FYNNEI. There are 13 residues in the CDR3. Trimming removed 3 bases from V and 5 bases from J, with 8 bases in between.

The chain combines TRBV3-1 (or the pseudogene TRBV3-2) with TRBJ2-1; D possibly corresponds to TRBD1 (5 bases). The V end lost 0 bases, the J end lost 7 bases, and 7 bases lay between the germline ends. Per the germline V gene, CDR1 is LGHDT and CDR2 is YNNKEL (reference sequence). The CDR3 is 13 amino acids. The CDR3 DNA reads TGTGCCAGCAGCCAAGATCAGGGAAATGAGCAGTTCTTC. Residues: CASSQDQGNEQFF.

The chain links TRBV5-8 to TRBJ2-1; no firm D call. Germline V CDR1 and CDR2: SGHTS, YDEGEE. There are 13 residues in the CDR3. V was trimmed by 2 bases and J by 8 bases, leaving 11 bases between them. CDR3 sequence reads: CASSFMGQDEQFF. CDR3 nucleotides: TGTGCCAGCAGCTTCATGGGTCAGGATGAGCAGTTCTTC.

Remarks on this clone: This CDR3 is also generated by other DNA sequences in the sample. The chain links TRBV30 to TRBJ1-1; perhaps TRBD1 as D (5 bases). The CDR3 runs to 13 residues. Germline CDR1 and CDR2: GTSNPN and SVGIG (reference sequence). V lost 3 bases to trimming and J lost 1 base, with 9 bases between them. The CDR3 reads CAWSRQTNTEAFF. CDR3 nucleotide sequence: TGTGCCTGGAGCAGACAGACGAACACTGAAGCTTTCTTT.

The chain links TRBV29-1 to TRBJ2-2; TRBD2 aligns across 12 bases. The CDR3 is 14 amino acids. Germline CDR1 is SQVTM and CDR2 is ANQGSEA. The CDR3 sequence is CSVGLAGITGELFF. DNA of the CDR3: TGCAGTGTCGGACTAGCGGGGATCACCGGGGAGCTGTTTTTT.

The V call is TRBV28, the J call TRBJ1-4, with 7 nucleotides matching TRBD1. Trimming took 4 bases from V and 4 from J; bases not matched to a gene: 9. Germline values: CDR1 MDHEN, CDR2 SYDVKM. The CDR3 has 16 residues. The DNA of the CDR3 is TGTGCCAGCAGTTCCATCGACAGGGCACTTAATGAAAAACTGTTTTTT. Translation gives CASSSIDRALNEKLFF.

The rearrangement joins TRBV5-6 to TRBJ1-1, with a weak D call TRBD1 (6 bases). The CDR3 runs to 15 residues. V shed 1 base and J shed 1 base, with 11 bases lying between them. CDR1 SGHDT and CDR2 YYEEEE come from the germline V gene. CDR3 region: CASSLYRVGNTEAFF. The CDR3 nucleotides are TGTGCCAGCAGCTTGTACAGGGTCGGGAACACTGAAGCTTTCTTT.

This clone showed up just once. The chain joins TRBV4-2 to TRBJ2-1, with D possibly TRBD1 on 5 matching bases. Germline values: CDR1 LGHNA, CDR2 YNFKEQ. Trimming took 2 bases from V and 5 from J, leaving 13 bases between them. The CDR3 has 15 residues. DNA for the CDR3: TGTGCCAGCAGCCAAAGTCAGGGCCAGAACAATGAGCAGTTCTTC. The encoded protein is CASSQSQGQNNEQFF.

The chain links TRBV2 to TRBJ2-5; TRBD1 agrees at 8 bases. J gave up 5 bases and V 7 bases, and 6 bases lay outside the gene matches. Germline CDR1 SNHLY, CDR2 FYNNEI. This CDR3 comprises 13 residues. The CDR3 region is CASNLDRVETQYF. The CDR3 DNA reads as TGTGCCAGCAATCTGGACAGGGTCGAGACCCAGTACTTC.